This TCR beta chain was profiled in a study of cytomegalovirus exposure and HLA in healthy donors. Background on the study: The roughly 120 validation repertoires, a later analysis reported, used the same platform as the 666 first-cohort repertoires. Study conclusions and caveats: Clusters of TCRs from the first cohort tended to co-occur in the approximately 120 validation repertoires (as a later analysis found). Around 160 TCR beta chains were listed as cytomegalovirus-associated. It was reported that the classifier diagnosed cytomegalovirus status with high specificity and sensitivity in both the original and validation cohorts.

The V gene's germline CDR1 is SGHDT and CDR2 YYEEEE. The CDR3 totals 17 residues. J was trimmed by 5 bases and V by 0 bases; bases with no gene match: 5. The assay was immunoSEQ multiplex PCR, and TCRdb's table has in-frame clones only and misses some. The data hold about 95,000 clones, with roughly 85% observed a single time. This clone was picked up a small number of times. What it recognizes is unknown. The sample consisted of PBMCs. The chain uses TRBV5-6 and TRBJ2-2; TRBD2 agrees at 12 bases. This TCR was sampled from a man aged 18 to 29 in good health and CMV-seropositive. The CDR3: CASSLGLAGVRTGELFF. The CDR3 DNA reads TGTGCCAGCAGCTTGGGACTAGCGGGAGTCCGGACCGGGGAGCTGTTTTTT.